This T cell receptor beta chain originates from a study of T cell responses to AZD1222 COVID-19 vaccine. Profiling relied on immunoSEQ multiplex PCR, and the TCRdb table lists in-frame clones only, not all of them. The sample has roughly 140,000 clones, 93% seen once. The CDR3 totals 13 residues. Germline CDR1 and CDR2: SEHNR and FQNEAQ (reference sequence). Trimming pared 0 bases from V and 8 bases from J, leaving 10 bases between. The sequencing here drew on peripheral blood, taken on day 0 of AZD1222 vaccination. The sequence derives from an adult in good health. V usage is TRBV7-9 and J usage is TRBJ1-2; tentatively, D is TRBD1 (5 bases). This CDR3 reads CASSLAGVEGYTF. The CDR3 bases are TGTGCCAGCAGCTTAGCAGGGGTGGAGGGCTACACCTTC.